There are a few counts of the clone carrying this T cell receptor beta chain. Data came from immunoSEQ multiplex PCR; TCRdb stores just in-frame clones and leaves some out. The table has roughly 230,000 clones, about 80% seen once. Those enrolled, adults aged about 18 to 89 years, came from about two dozen US areas. Cohorts were based on clinical histories the participants reported. The data were taken from a study of blood T cell repertoires in COVID-19. Background on the study: Whether acute or convalescent, the COVID-19 samples came from the United States, Italy and Spain. Sample material is recorded as cDNA or gDNA derived from T cells, B-cell-depleted T cells, or PBMCs.

This receptor was identified in a man between 50 and 59 years old who had recovered from COVID-19. Sequencing was done on a sample of PBMCs or T cells enriched from blood (not recorded which).

The CDR3 DNA is TGTGCCAGCAGCCGTACCGGGTTAGGACTCTACGAGCAGTACTTC. Translation gives CASSRTGLGLYEQYF. The J gene is TRBJ2-7, the V gene TRBV9, with D possibly being TRBD2 (5 bases). V lost 4 bases, J lost 3 bases, and 17 bases lay in between. CDR3 size: 15 residues. Looked up from germline, CDR1 is SGDLS and CDR2 is YYNGEE.